The 5 T cell receptor beta chains reported below all come from one sample, sequenced in a study of beta chain features in type 1 diabetes. Expressed TCRB transcripts got sequenced, as all isolated RNA was reverse transcribed. Generated by immunoSEQ multiplex PCR, the TCRdb table keeps only in-frame clones and is missing some. In the table there are 400,000 to 600,000 clones, 25% to 35% of which are singletons. Sequenced material: naive CD4+ T cells from blood. The receptor set was obtained from a man aged 18 to 30 in good health.

This clone was counted only a few times. The rearrangement uses TRBV28 and TRBJ2-7, with a weak D call TRBD1 (5 bases). Germline CDR1 is MDHEN and CDR2 is SYDVKM. This CDR3 region has 12 residues. Trimming cost V 8 bases and J 0 bases, with 8 bases left between them. The CDR3 DNA is TGTGCCAGCGGGGCGAGCTCCTACGAGCAGTACTTC. Protein product: CASGASSYEQYF. The entire variable domain, with the rest obtained from reference TRBV28 and TRBJ2-7, is as follows: DVKVTQSSRYLVKRTGEKVFLECVQDMDHENMFWYRQDPGLGLRLIYFSYDVKMKEKGDIPEGYSVSREKKERFSLILESASTNQTSMYLCASGASSYEQYFGPGTRLTVT.

J is TRBJ2-3 and V is TRBV9; D not certain. Germline CDR1 SGDLS, CDR2 YYNGEE. V was clipped by 1 base and J by 2 bases, with 5 bases between them. CDR3 size: 13 residues. The CDR3 DNA follows: TGTGCCAGCAGCGTACTACCCACAGATACGCAGTATTTT. Translating gives CASSVLPTDTQYF.

The genes are TRBV18 and TRBJ1-1; D call uncertain. V was shortened by 6 bases and J by 0 bases, with 17 bases between the two germline ends. The CDR3 loop spans 16 amino acids. CDR1 is KGHSH and CDR2 is LQKENI in the germline V gene. This CDR3 is CASSQGSTLVNTEAFF. The CDR3 region has the DNA TGTGCCAGCTCCCAAGGGAGTACACTGGTGAACACTGAAGCTTTCTTT.

This clone occurred a few times. The V and J genes are TRBV11-2 and TRBJ2-5; 8 nucleotides line up with TRBD2. The length of the CDR3 is 16 residues. Looked up from germline, CDR1 is SGHAT and CDR2 is FQNNGV. After removal of 0 bases from V and 4 bases from J, the junction contained 7 bases not matched to a gene. The CDR3 sequence: CASSLDRAGARETQYF. DNA for the CDR3: TGTGCCAGCAGCTTAGATCGAGCGGGAGCGAGAGAGACCCAGTACTTC.

The rearrangement links TRBV9 to TRBJ1-2; D remains unclear. There are 14 residues in the CDR3. V lost 4 bases to trimming and J lost 4 bases, with 14 bases between them. Germline CDR1 SGDLS, CDR2 YYNGEE. CDR3 in amino acids: CASSPLPSAYGYTF. CDR3 nucleotide sequence: TGTGCCAGCAGCCCCCTCCCGTCTGCCTATGGCTACACCTTC.